These 30 T cell receptor beta chains came from one sample sequenced in a study of T cells in Graves' hyperthyroidism and ophthalmopathy. Researchers took RNA transcripts and amplified the TCR beta CDR3 regions from them. First-round RT-PCR of the TCR CDR3 relied on the HTBI primer set. One entry per CDR3 protein, called by TCRdb with MiXCR from the multiplex PCR reads. Of 700,000 or so distinct CDR3 sequences listed, approximately 16% were seen once; the top ten hold about 8.4%. Material for sequencing was blood. All receptors derive from a man younger than 35 with Graves' hyperthyroidism.

This clonotype was observed many times. The rearrangement links TRBV29-1 to TRBJ2-1; 11 nucleotides line up with TRBD2. CDR3 length equals 15 residues. Germline trimming cut 5 bases from V and 9 bases from J; bases unmatched to any gene: 12. Per germline, CDR1 SQVTM and CDR2 ANQGSEA. The CDR3 is CSVRSTSGSFGEQFF. DNA for the CDR3: TGCAGCGTTCGCTCCACTAGCGGGAGCTTTGGTGAGCAGTTCTTC.

This sequence joins TRBV20-1 and TRBJ2-2, with 9 bases aligning to TRBD1. Germline V gene sequence: CDR1 DFQATT, CDR2 SNEGSKA (reference sequence). Trimming cost V 3 bases and J 1 base; bases outside gene matches: 6. The CDR3 has 16 residues. The CDR3: CSASPQGQGNTGELFF. The CDR3 DNA sequence: TGCAGTGCTAGTCCCCAGGGACAGGGGAACACCGGGGAGCTGTTTTTT.

This clonotype showed up just a few times. The chain links TRBV28 to TRBJ1-2; weak D call: TRBD1 (5 bases). The CDR3 spans 13 residues. Trimming left V 11 bases short and J 4 bases short, with 17 bases between. Germline values: CDR1 MDHEN, CDR2 SYDVKM. The CDR3 region has the DNA TGTGCCGGCCTGGGGGGAGTTGGCTATGGCTACACCTTC. This sequence encodes CAGLGGVGYGYTF.

This clonotype appeared many times. One end of the junction is discordant with germline, which a read error may explain. The rearrangement joins TRBV18 to TRBJ1-1; D possibly corresponds to TRBD1 (5 bases). This CDR3 spans 15 amino acids. Germline V gene sequence: CDR1 KGHSH, CDR2 LQKENI. DNA for the CDR3: TGTGCCAGCTCACCAACGGGGCGGGTAAACACTAAAGCTTTCTTT. Its translation: CASSPTGRVNTKAFF.

The rearrangement uses TRBV14 and TRBJ2-4; 8 positions agree with TRBD2. V lost 5 bases, J lost 6 bases, and 12 bases stayed unmatched. CDR3 length: 16 amino acids. Germline loops: CDR1 SGHDN, CDR2 FVKESK. CDR3 coding DNA: TGTGCCAGCAGCTTCAGCGGGAGTGCGGGGGTAAACATTCAGTACTTC. Translating it yields CASSFSGSAGVNIQYF.

This clonotype was observed many times. This rearrangement joins TRBV7-2 to TRBJ2-5; D perhaps matches TRBD1 (7 bases). Per germline, CDR1 SGHTA and CDR2 FQGNSA. The CDR3 totals 15 residues. V gave up 1 base and J gave up 3 bases, with 12 bases separating them. CDR3 amino acids: CASSLVQGGEETQYF. CDR3 bases: TGTGCCAGCAGCTTAGTGCAGGGGGGCGAAGAGACCCAGTACTTC.

The V gene is TRBV29-1, the J gene TRBJ2-1, with 9 bases matching TRBD1. Germline CDR1 reads SQVTM; CDR2 reads ANQGSEA. V shed 7 bases and J 7 bases; nucleotides not matched to a gene: 11. This CDR3 comprises 14 residues. Here the CDR3 reads CSAITGQGPNEQFF. The CDR3 region has the DNA TGCAGCGCAATAACCGGACAGGGGCCGAATGAGCAGTTCTTC.

V and J are TRBV30 and TRBJ2-7; 8 positions match TRBD1. CDR1 and CDR2 from the germline V gene are GTSNPN and SVGIG (reference sequence). Losses at the gene ends were 2 bases for V and 2 bases for J; bases not matched to a gene: 5. The CDR3 is made up of 14 amino acids. The CDR3 protein is CAWSKGRGPYEQYF. CDR3 nucleotide sequence: TGTGCCTGGAGTAAGGGCAGGGGGCCCTACGAGCAGTACTTC.

This clonotype has just one count. One base away lies a much larger clone, so this may be a sequencing read error. As the CDR3 is not closed by the conserved phenylalanine or tryptophan, this likely results from a read error. This chain joins TRBV30 and TRBJ1-2; the match to TRBD1 covers 9 bases. V was clipped by 3 bases and J by 7 bases; unmatched bases: 9. Per the germline V gene, CDR1 is GTSNPN and CDR2 is SVGIG (reference sequence). The CDR3 is 14 amino acids. In nucleotides, the CDR3 is TGTGCCTGGAGAGACCGGGACAGGGAGGCTGGCTACACCCTC. Its protein is CAWRDRDREAGYTL.

The rearrangement uses TRBV12-3 or TRBV12-4 and TRBJ2-2; D unresolved. The CDR3 extends over 14 amino acids. Trimming took off 5 bases at V and 7 bases at J, with 14 bases between the two ends. The CDR3 reads CASSPAGTFGELFF. CDR3 bases: TGTGCCAGCAGTCCCGCCGGCACCTTCGGGGAGCTGTTTTTT.

This clonotype was seen only a few times. This sequence joins TRBV7-8 and TRBJ1-1, with D unclear. Per germline, CDR1 SGHVS and CDR2 FQNEAQ. This CDR3 comprises 13 residues. Trimming removed 6 bases from V and 1 base from J, with 9 bases in between. The CDR3 DNA reads TGTGCCAGCAGTTCTTGGAGGAACACTGAAGCTTTCTTT. It is translated as CASSSWRNTEAFF.

The V and J genes are TRBV7-2 and TRBJ2-1; 10 bases agree with TRBD2. Trimming cost V 5 bases and J 6 bases; bases outside gene matches: 7. Germline assignment: CDR1 SGHTA and CDR2 FQGNSA. The length of the CDR3 is 15 residues. CDR3 DNA sequence: TGTGCCAGCAGCACCGGGACTAGCGAGATCAATGAGCAGTTCTTC. The encoded protein is CASSTGTSEINEQFF.

This clonotype has just a few counts. Possible read error: a much larger clone is one base away. This chain links TRBV20-1 with TRBJ2-7; 8 bases align to TRBD2. The junction had 8 bases not matched to a gene; V was cut back by 5 bases and J by 2 bases. Germline V CDR1 and CDR2: DFQATT, SNEGSKA (reference sequence). The CDR3 has 14 residues. The CDR3 DNA reads TGCAGTGCTTACACTAGCGGTAGCCCCTACGAGCAGTACTTC. Protein product: CSAYTSGSPYEQYF.

This clonotype was observed many times. The chain recombines TRBV28 with TRBJ2-1; 7 nucleotides match TRBD1. The CDR3 is 15 amino acids. Germline assignment: CDR1 MDHEN and CDR2 SYDVKM. J lost 3 bases, V lost 3 bases, and 5 bases had no gene match. The CDR3 loop is CASSFTGDHYNEQFF. The CDR3 DNA sequence: TGTGCCAGCAGTTTCACAGGGGATCACTACAATGAGCAGTTCTTC.

This chain links TRBV20-1 with TRBJ2-7, with D perhaps given as TRBD1 or TRBD2 (5 bases each). The CDR3 contains 13 residues. V lost 3 bases and J lost 7, with 16 bases in between. Germline CDR1 DFQATT, CDR2 SNEGSKA (reference sequence). The CDR3 region has the DNA TGCAGTGCTAGTCCGGGGTCAAGGGGAGAGCAGTACTTC. Amino acid sequence: CSASPGSRGEQYF.

This chain links TRBV20-1 with TRBJ2-3, with 16 positions matching TRBD2. Germline CDR1 DFQATT, CDR2 SNEGSKA (reference sequence). V shed 6 bases and J 3 bases; nucleotides not matched to a gene: 12. This CDR3 comprises 18 residues. The CDR3 sequence: CSATPGLAGGGVTDTQYF. As DNA, the CDR3 is TGCAGTGCGACACCGGGACTAGCGGGAGGGGGGGTGACAGATACGCAGTATTTT.

On this clonotype itself: A single base separates this from a much larger clone, so it may be a read error. The V call is TRBV20-1, the J call TRBJ2-1, with D perhaps given as TRBD1 or TRBD2 (6 bases each). There are 15 residues in the CDR3. Germline V gene data show CDR1 as DFQATT and CDR2 as SNEGSKA (reference sequence). In DNA, the CDR3 is TGCAGCTCCCTCGGGGGCAGGGACACCTACAATGAGCAGTTCTTC. It translates to CSSLGGRDTYNEQFF.

This clonotype was observed at least ten times. This rearrangement joins TRBV6-6 to TRBJ1-2; TRBD1 aligns across 8 bases. Germline values: CDR1 MNHNY, CDR2 SVGAGI (reference sequence). With 1 base clipped from V and 5 bases from J, the junction kept 12 bases outside the gene matches. This CDR3 contains 17 residues. CDR3 protein: CASSYFVGQAVGYGYTF. CDR3 nucleotides: TGTGCCAGCAGTTACTTTGTGGGACAGGCCGTTGGGTATGGCTACACCTTC.

This clonotype was counted between two and nine times. The V call is TRBV12-3 or TRBV12-4, the J call TRBJ2-1; TRBD1 agrees at 7 bases. This CDR3 region has 13 residues. The ends lost 5 bases at V and 5 bases at J; junction bases unmatched: 3. CDR3: CASSRQGNNEQFF. The CDR3 DNA follows: TGTGCCAGCAGTAGACAGGGTAACAATGAGCAGTTCTTC.

Notes on this clonotype: A much larger clone lies a single base off, so this may be a read error. The genes are TRBV28 and TRBJ1-4; no definite D call. The V end was cut by 5 bases, the J end by 10 bases, with 20 bases between. CDR3 size: 15 residues. The germline V gene has CDR1 MDHEN and CDR2 SYDVKM. Here the CDR3 DNA reads TGTGCCAGCAGTACTTCCGGGATCCTTGGAGGAAAACTGTTTTTT. It specifies CASSTSGILGGKLFF.

The chain is built from TRBV4-1 and TRBJ1-2; D is unclear. Trimming took 3 bases from V and 1 from J, leaving 21 bases between them. Per the germline V gene, CDR1 is MGHRA and CDR2 is YSYEKL. This CDR3 is built from 18 residues. The CDR3 loop reads CASSQVPSGGVNNYGYTF. The DNA for the CDR3 is TGCGCCAGCAGCCAGGTCCCTTCGGGCGGGGTTAATAACTATGGCTACACCTTC.

This clonotype was seen at least ten times. The chain carries TRBV6-1 and TRBJ2-1, with D hard to call. Germline V CDR1 and CDR2: MNHNS, SASEGT. V was clipped by 0 bases and J by 2 bases, with 8 bases between them. CDR3 length: 15 amino acids. The CDR3 DNA is TGTGCCAGCAGTGAAGCCGGTAGAACCTACAATGAGCAGTTCTTC. Its translation: CASSEAGRTYNEQFF.

The chain has TRBV6-2 or TRBV6-3 and TRBJ2-1, with 9 bases matching TRBD1. The CDR3 loop spans 13 amino acids. The trim removed 8 bases at V and 8 bases at J, leaving 7 bases unmatched. Germline V gene sequence: CDR1 MNHEY, CDR2 SVGEGT. CDR3 protein: CASYGQGYYEQFF. In nucleotides, the CDR3 is TGTGCCAGCTACGGACAGGGGTACTATGAGCAGTTCTTC.

This clonotype turned up a few times. This chain links TRBV7-3 with TRBJ2-1; D might be TRBD2 (6 bases). The length of the CDR3 is 15 residues. Germline CDR1 and CDR2: SGHTA and FQGTGA. V lost 1 base and J lost 8, with 15 bases in between. CDR3 in amino acids: CASSLNVGGGYEQFF. For the CDR3, the DNA is TGTGCCAGCAGCTTAAACGTGGGGGGAGGATATGAGCAGTTCTTC.

This clonotype was seen at least ten times. V and J are TRBV20-1 and TRBJ2-7, with 8 bases identical to TRBD2. The CDR3 extends over 13 amino acids. With V trimmed by 6 bases and J by 0 bases, 4 bases remained unmatched. The germline V gene encodes CDR1 DFQATT and CDR2 SNEGSKA (reference sequence). The CDR3 DNA is TGCAGTGCAAGCGGGAGAACCTCCTACGAGCAGTACTTC. Translated, it gives CSASGRTSYEQYF.

V is TRBV6-6 and J is TRBJ1-4, with 9 bases fitting TRBD1. V lost 2 bases to trimming and J lost 8 bases; unmatched junction nucleotides: 6. Germline assignment: CDR1 MNHNY and CDR2 SVGAGI (reference sequence). There are 15 residues in the CDR3. The CDR3, as DNA: TGTGCCAGCAGTTACGGACAGGGGTCGGGGGAAAAACTGTTTTTT. It encodes CASSYGQGSGEKLFF.

This clonotype was seen at least ten times. The chain joins TRBV20-1 to TRBJ2-7; 11 bases map to TRBD2. This CDR3 region has 14 residues. CDR1 DFQATT and CDR2 SNEGSKA come from the germline V gene (reference sequence). Trimming at V came to 6 bases and at J to 1 base, leaving 5 bases not matched to a gene. The DNA of the CDR3 is TGCAGTGCCCCGGGACTAGCGGTTTCCTACGAGCAGTACTTC. Its translation is CSAPGLAVSYEQYF.

This clonotype was observed a few times. The rearrangement links TRBV24-1 to TRBJ2-3; no clear D gene. Trimming shortened V by 5 bases and J by 3 bases, and 14 bases separated the two germline ends. This CDR3 spans 15 amino acids. Looked up from germline, CDR1 is KGHDR and CDR2 is SFDVKD. The CDR3 coding sequence is TGTGCCACCAGTGGTCCAATCGAATCAACAGATACGCAGTATTTT. It specifies CATSGPIESTDTQYF.

This clonotype has only a few counts. V usage is TRBV10-3 and J usage is TRBJ2-7; 10 nucleotides line up with TRBD2. Germline CDR1 reads ENHRY; CDR2 reads SYGVKD. CDR3 length: 16 amino acids. Trimming took 3 bases from V and 3 from J; bases not matched to a gene: 8. The CDR3 DNA sequence: TGTGCCATCAGTGACCCTTTGACTAGCGGGTTCTACGAGCAGTACTTC. Its translation: CAISDPLTSGFYEQYF.

V is TRBV5-1 and J is TRBJ1-6; D is unresolved. Germline CDR1 is SGHRS and CDR2 is YFSETQ. The CDR3 is 15 residues long. V shed 1 base and J shed 7 bases, with 12 bases lying between them. The CDR3 protein is CASSLRLLRNSPLHF. The CDR3 nucleotides are TGCGCCAGCAGCTTGCGACTCCTGAGAAATTCACCCCTCCACTTT.